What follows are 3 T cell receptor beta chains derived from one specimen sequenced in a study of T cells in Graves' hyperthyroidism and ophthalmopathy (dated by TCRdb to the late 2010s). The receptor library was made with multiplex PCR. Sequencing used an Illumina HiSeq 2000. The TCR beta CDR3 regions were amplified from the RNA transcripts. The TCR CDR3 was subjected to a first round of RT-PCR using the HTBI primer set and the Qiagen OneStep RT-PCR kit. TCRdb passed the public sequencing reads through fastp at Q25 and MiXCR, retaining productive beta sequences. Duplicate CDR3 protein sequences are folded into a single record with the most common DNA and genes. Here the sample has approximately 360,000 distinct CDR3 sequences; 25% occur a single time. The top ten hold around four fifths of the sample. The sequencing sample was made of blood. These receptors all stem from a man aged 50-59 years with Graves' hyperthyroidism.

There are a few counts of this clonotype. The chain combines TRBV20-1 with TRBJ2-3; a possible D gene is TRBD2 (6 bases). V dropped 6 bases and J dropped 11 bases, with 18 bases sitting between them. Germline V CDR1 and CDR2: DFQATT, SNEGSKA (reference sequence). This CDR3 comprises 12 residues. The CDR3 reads CSAEPGDGGQYF. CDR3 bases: TGCAGTGCCGAACCGGGAGACGGGGGGCAGTATTTT.

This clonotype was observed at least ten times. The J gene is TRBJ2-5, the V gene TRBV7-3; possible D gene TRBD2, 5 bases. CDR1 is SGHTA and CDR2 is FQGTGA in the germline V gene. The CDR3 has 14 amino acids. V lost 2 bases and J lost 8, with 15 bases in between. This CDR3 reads CASSLAAAQGTQYF. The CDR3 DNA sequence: TGTGCCAGCAGCTTAGCAGCGGCCCAAGGAACCCAGTACTTC.

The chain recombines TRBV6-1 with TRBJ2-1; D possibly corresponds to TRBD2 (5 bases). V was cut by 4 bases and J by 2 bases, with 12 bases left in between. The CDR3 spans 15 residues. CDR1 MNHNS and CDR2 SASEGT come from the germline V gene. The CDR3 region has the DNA TGTGCCAGCAGTGCTAGCTCACTGCCCTACAATGAGCAGTTCTTC. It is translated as CASSASSLPYNEQFF.